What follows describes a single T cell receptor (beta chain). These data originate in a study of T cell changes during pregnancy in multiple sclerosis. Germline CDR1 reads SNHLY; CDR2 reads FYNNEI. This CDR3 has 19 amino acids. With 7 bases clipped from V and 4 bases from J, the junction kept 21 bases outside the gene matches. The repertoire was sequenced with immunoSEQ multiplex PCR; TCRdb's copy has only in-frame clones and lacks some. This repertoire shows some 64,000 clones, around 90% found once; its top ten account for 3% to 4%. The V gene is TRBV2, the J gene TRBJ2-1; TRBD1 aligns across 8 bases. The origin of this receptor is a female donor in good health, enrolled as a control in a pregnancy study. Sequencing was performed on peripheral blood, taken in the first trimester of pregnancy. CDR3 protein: CASTLTGAPSPWRYNEQFF. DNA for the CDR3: TGTGCCAGCACCCTGACAGGGGCCCCGTCGCCCTGGAGATACAATGAGCAGTTCTTC.